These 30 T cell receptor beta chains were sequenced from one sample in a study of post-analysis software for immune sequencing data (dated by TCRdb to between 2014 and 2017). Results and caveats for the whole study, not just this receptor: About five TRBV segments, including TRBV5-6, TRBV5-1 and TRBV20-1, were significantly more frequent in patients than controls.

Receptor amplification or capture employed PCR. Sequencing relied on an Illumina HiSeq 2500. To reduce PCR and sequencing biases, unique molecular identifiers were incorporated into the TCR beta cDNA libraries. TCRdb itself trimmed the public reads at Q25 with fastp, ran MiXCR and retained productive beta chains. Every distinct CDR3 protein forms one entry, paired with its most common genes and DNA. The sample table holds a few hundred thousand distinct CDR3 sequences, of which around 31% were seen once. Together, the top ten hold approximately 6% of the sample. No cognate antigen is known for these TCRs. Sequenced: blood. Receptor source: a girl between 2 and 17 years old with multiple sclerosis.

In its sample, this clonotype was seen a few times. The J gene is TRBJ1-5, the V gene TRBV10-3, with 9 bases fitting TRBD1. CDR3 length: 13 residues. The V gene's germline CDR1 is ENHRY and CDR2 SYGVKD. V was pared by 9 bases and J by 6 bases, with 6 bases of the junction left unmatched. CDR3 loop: CAIGQGKIQPQHF. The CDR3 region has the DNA TGTGCCATAGGACAGGGGAAGATTCAGCCCCAGCATTTT.

This CDR3 reads CASSERGAETGVHEQYF. In DNA, the CDR3 is TGTGCCAGCAGTGAAAGGGGGGCCGAGACAGGGGTCCACGAGCAGTACTTC. V gene TRBV2 combines with J gene TRBJ2-7, with 8 bases fitting TRBD1. Germline values: CDR1 SNHLY, CDR2 FYNNEI. The trim removed 2 bases at V and 5 bases at J, leaving 14 bases unmatched. CDR3 size: 17 residues.

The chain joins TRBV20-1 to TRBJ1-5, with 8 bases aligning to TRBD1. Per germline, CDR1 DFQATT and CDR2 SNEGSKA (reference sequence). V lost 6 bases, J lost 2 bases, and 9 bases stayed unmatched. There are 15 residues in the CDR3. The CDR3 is CSATRTGFGNQPQHF. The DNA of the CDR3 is TGCAGTGCCACTCGGACAGGGTTCGGCAATCAGCCCCAGCATTTT.

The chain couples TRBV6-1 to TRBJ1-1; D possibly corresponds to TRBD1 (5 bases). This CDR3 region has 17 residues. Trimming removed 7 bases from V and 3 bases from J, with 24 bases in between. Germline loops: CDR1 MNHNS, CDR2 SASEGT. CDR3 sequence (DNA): TGTGCCAGCACCCCAAGGTTGGGGCAAGCACTTTACACTGAAGCTTTCTTT. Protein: CASTPRLGQALYTEAFF.

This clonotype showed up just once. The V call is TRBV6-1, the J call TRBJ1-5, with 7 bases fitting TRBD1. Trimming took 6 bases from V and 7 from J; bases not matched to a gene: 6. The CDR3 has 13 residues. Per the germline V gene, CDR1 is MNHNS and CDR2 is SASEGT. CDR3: CASRATGQQPQHF. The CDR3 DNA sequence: TGTGCCAGCAGAGCGACAGGGCAGCAGCCCCAGCATTTT.

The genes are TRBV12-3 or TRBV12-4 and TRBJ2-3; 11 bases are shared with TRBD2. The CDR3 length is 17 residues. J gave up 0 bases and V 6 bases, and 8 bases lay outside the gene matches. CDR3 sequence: CASSLRLAGSSTDTQYF. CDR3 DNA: TGTGCCAGCAGCTTGAGACTAGCGGGGAGCAGCACAGATACGCAGTATTTT.

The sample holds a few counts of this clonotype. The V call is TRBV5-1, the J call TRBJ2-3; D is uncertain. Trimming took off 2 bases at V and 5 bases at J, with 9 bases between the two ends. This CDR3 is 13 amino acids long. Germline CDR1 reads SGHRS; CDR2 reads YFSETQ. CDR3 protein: CASSFQEKDTQYF. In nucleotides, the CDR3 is TGCGCCAGCAGCTTCCAGGAAAAAGATACGCAGTATTTT.

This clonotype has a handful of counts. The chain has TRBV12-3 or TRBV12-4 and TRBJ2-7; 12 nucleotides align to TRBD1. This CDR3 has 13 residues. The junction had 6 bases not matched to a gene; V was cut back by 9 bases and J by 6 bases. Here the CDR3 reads CASTGTGGSEQYF. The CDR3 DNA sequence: TGTGCCAGTACCGGGACAGGGGGCTCCGAGCAGTACTTC.

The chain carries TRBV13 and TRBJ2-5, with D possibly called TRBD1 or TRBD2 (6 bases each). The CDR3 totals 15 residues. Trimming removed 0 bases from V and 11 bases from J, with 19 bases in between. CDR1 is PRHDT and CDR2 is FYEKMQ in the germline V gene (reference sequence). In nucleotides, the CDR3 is TGTGCCAGCAGCTTAGGGGGGGGCTACTACAATGAGCAGTACTTC. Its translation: CASSLGGGYYNEQYF.

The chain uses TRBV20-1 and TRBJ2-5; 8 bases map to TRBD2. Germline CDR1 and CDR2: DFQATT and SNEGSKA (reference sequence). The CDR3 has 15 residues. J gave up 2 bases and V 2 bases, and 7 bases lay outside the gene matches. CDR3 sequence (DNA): TGCAGTGCTAGAAAACGGGGGGGGAGGCAAGAGACCCAGTACTTC. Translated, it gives CSARKRGGRQETQYF.

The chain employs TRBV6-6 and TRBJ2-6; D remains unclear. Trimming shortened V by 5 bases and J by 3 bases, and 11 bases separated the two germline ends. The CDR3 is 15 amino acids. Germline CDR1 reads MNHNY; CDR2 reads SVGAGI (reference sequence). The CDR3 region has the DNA TGTGCCAGCAGTGCCTGGGATGGTGGGGCCAACGTCCTGACTTTC. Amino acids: CASSAWDGGANVLTF.

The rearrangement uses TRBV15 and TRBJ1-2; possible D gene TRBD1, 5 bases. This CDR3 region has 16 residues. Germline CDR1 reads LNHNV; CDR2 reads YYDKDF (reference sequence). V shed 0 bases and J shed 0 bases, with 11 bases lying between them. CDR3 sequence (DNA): TGTGCCACCAGCAGAGATTTTGACAGTACTAACTATGGCTACACCTTC. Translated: CATSRDFDSTNYGYTF.

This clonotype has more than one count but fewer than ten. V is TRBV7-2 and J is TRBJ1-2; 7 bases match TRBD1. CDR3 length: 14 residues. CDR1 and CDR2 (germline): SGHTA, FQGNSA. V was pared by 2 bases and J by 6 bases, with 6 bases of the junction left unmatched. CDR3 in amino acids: CASSLRTGDDGYTF. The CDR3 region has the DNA TGTGCCAGCAGCTTAAGAACAGGGGATGATGGCTACACCTTC. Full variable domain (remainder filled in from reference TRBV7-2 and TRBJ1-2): GAGVSQSPSNKVTEKGKDVELRCDPISGHTALYWYRQSLGQGLEFLIYFQGNSAPDKSGLPSDRFSAERTGGSVSTLTIQRTQQEDSAVYLCASSLRTGDDGYTFGSGTRLTVV.

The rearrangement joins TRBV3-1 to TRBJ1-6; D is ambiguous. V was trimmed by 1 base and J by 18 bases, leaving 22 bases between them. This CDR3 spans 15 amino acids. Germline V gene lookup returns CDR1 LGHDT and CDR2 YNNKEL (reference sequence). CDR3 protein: CASSQGGNTILPHHF. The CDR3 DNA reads TGTGCCAGCAGCCAAGGAGGAAATACAATCCTGCCTCACCACTTT. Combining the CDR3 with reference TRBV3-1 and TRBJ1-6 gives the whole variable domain DTAVSQTPKYLVTQMGNDKSIKCEQNLGHDTMYWYKQDSKKFLKIMFSYNNKELIINETVPNRFSPKSPDKAHLNLHINSLELGDSAVYFCASSQGGNTILPHHFGNGTRLTVT.

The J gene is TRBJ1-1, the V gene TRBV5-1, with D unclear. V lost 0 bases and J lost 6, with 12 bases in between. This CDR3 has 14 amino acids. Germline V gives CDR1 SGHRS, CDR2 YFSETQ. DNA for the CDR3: TGCGCCAGCAGCTTGGCCGGTCGGGGTTCTGAAGCTTTCTTT. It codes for CASSLAGRGSEAFF.

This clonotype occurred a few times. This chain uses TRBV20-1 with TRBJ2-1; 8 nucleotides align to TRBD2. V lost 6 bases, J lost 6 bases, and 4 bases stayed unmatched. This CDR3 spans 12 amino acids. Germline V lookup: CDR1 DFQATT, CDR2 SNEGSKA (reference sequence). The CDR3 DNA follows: TGCAGTGCCCTAGCGGGCCGCAATGAGCAGTTCTTC. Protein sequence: CSALAGRNEQFF.

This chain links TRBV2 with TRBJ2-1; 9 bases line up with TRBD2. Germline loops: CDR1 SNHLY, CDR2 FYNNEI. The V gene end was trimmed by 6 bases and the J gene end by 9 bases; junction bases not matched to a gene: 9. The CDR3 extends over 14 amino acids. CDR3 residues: CASRSGGGAIEQFF. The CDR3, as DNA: TGTGCCAGCAGATCCGGCGGGGGGGCGATTGAGCAGTTCTTC. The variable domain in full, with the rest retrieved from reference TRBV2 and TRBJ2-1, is EPEVTQTPSHQVTQMGQEVILRCVPISNHLYFYWYRQILGQKVEFLVSFYNNEISEKSEIFDDQFSVERPDGSNFTLKIRSTKLEDSAMYFCASRSGGGAIEQFFGPGTRLTVL.

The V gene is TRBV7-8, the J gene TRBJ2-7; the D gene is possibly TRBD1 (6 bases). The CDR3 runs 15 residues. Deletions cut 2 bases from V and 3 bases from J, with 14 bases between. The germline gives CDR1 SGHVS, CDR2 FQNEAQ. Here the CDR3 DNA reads TGTGCCAGCAGCTTACGCCCAGGGGTAGGCTACGAGCAGTACTTC. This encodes CASSLRPGVGYEQYF.

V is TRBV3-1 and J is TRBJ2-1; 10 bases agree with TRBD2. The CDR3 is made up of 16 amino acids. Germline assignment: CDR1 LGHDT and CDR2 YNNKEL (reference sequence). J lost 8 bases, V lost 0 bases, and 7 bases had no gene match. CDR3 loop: CASSQDVSGGDYEQFF. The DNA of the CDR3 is TGTGCCAGCAGCCAAGATGTCAGCGGGGGGGACTATGAGCAGTTCTTC.

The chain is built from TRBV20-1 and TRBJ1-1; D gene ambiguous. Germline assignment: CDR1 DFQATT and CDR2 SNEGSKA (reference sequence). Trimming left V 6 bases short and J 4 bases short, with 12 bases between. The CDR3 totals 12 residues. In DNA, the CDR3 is TGCAGTGCGCCAATCAGGTTCACTGAAGCTTTCTTT. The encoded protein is CSAPIRFTEAFF.

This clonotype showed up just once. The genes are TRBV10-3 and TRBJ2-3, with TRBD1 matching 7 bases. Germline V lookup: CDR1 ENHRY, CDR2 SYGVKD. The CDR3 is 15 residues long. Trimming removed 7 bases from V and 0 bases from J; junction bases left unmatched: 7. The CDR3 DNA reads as TGTGCCATCAAAGGACAGGAGTATAGCACAGATACGCAGTATTTT. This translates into CAIKGQEYSTDTQYF.

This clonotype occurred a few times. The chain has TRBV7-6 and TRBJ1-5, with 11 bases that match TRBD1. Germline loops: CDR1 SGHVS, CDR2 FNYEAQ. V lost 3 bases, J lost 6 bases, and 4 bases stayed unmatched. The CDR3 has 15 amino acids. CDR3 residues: CASSFGDRGGQPQHF. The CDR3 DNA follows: TGTGCCAGCAGCTTTGGGGACAGGGGGGGTCAGCCCCAGCATTTT.

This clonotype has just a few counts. Here the CDR3 DNA reads TGCAGTGCTTTGAATAGCAATCAGCCCCAGCATTTT. Translating gives CSALNSNQPQHF. The V and J genes are TRBV20-1 and TRBJ1-5, with D hard to call. The CDR3 totals 12 residues. V was cut by 5 bases and J by 0 bases, with 5 bases left in between. The germline V gene has CDR1 DFQATT and CDR2 SNEGSKA (reference sequence).

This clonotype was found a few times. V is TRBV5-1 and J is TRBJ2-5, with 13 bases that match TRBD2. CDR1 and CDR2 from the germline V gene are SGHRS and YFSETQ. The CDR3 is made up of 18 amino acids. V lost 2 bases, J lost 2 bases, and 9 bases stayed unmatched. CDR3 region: CASSLPLGTSGEQETQYF. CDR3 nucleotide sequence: TGCGCCAGCAGCTTACCCCTGGGGACTAGCGGGGAACAAGAGACCCAGTACTTC. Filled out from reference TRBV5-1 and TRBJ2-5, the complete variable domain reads KAGVTQTPRYLIKTRGQQVTLSCSPISGHRSVSWYQQTPGQGLQFLFEYFSETQRNKGNFPGRFSGRQFSNSRSEMNVSTLELGDSALYLCASSLPLGTSGEQETQYFGPGTRLLVL.

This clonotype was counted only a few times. CDR3 nucleotide sequence: TGCGCCAGCAGCTTGAGGGGGACAGGTCAAGGAGAGACCCAGTACTTC. Protein sequence: CASSLRGTGQGETQYF. The chain couples TRBV5-1 to TRBJ2-5, with TRBD1 matching 8 bases. The CDR3 contains 16 residues. The J segment lost 4 bases and the V segment lost 1 base, leaving 9 bases of the junction unmatched. In germline, CDR1 is SGHRS, CDR2 YFSETQ. Using reference TRBV5-1 and TRBJ2-5 for the parts outside the CDR3, the full variable domain is KAGVTQTPRYLIKTRGQQVTLSCSPISGHRSVSWYQQTPGQGLQFLFEYFSETQRNKGNFPGRFSGRQFSNSRSEMNVSTLELGDSALYLCASSLRGTGQGETQYFGPGTRLLVL.

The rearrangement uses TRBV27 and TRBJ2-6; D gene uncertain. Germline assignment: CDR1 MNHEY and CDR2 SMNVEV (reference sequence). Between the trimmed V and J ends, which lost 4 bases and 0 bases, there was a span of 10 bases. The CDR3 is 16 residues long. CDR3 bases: TGTGCCAGCAGTTCCAGACACAACTCTGGGGCCAACGTCCTGACTTTC. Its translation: CASSSRHNSGANVLTF.

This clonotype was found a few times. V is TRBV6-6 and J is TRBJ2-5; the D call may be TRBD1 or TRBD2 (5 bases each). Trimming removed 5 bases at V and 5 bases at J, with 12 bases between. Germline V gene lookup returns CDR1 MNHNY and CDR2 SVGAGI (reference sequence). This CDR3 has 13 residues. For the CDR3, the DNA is TGTGCCAGCAGTAAATGGGGCGGGGAGACCCAGTACTTC. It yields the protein CASSKWGGETQYF.

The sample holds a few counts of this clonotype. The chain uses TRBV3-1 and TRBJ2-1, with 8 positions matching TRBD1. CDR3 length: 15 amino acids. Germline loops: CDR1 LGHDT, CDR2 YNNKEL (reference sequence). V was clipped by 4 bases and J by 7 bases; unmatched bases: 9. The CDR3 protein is CASSPDRDRRNEQFF. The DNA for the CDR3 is TGTGCCAGCAGCCCAGATCGGGACAGGAGGAATGAGCAGTTCTTC.

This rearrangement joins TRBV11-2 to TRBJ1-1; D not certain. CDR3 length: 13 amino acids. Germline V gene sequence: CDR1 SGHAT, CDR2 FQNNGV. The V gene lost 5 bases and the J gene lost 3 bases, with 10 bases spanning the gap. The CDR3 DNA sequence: TGTGCCAGCAGCACGACGGGTTACACTGAAGCTTTCTTT. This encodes CASSTTGYTEAFF.

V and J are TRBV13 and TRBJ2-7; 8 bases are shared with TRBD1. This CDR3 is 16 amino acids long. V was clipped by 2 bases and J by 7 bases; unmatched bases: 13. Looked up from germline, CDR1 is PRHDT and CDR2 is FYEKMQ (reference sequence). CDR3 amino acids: CASSLSTGGIYNEQYF. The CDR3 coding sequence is TGTGCCAGCAGCTTAAGCACAGGGGGTATCTACAATGAGCAGTACTTC.